Listed below are T cell receptor beta chains from one sample, sequenced in a study of tumor-infiltrating lymphocytes in primary liver carcinoma. TCRdb re-derived calls from the multiplex PCR reads in MiXCR, one entry per CDR3 protein. Among around 70,000 distinct CDR3 sequences, 55% to 75% were seen once, and the ten largest hold approximately 30%. Input material: liver tumor tissue from sampling region 4. These TCRs come from a man aged 40-55 years with primary liver carcinoma and hepatitis B virus infection. CDR3s include the opening cysteine and the closing phenylalanine or tryptophan. The D gene is left open where the match is weak. The size of a clone is reported for some rows only, either as once, few or many, or as a class for expanded clones.

. TRBJ1-2 TRBV20-1 few CSATDSVNYGYTF TGCAGTGCTACGGACAGTGTGAACTATGGCTACACCTTC
. TRBJ2-7 TRBV28 once CASHRSYEQYF TGTGCCAGTCACCGTAGTTACGAGCAGTACTTC
. TRBJ2-2 TRBV11-2 . CASGSRVVTNIGELFF TGTGCCAGCGGTTCTAGGGTGGTAACGAACATCGGGGAGCTGTTTTTT
TRBD1 TRBJ2-7 TRBV28 . CVSTKGAGDYEQYF TGTGTCAGCACCAAGGGGGCAGGGGACTACGAGCAGTACTTC
. TRBJ2-5 TRBV6-2/TRBV6-3 . CASSYPVASGNIETQYF TGTGCCAGCAGTTACCCCGTGGCTAGTGGGAACATTGAGACCCAGTACTTC
. TRBJ1-3 TRBV6-1 . CVTSGISGNTIYF TGTGTCACGTCGGGAATCTCTGGAAACACCATATATTTT
. TRBJ2-7 TRBV5-6 . CASNLGLLYKQYF TGTGCCAGCAATTTGGGACTCCTCTACAAGCAGTACTTC
. TRBJ2-1 TRBV7-3 . CASSQGDNEQFF TGTGCCAGCAGCCAGGGCGACAATGAGCAGTTCTTC
. TRBJ2-7 TRBV4-1 many CASSQGLDSVEQYF TGCGCCAGCAGCCAAGGACTCGACAGCGTTGAGCAGTACTTC
. TRBJ2-7 TRBV7-9 . CASSFRGGASYEQYF TGTGCCAGCAGCTTTAGAGGAGGGGCCAGCTACGAGCAGTACTTC
. TRBJ2-7 TRBV11-2 . CTSSLTDGAYYQYF TGTACCAGCAGCTTAACCGACGGAGCCTATTATCAGTACTTC
. TRBJ2-7 TRBV30 . CAWSDSYEQYF TGTGCCTGGAGTGACTCCTACGAGCAGTACTTC
TRBD2 TRBJ2-2 TRBV12-3/TRBV12-4 many CASSLLAGVVTGELFF TGTGCCAGCAGTTTGTTAGCGGGAGTAGTCACCGGGGAGCTGTTTTTT
TRBD2 TRBJ2-1 TRBV4-1 . CANSQGSREGRGEQFF TGCGCCAACAGCCAAGGTTCCCGGGAGGGCCGAGGTGAGCAATTCTTC
. TRBJ2-5 TRBV6-1 many CASSLGQGWQTQYF TGTGCCAGCAGCCTGGGGCAGGGGTGGCAGACCCAGTACTTC
TRBD1 TRBJ2-6 TRBV6-5 . CTSSLWTGMKAGANVLAF TGTACCAGCAGTCTTTGGACAGGTATGAAAGCTGGGGCCAACGTCCTGGCTTTC
. TRBJ1-5 TRBV7-2 few CASSFFRTDQPQHF TGTGCCAGCAGCTTTTTCCGAACCGATCAGCCCCAGCATTTT
TRBD2 TRBJ2-7 TRBV4-2 . CGSSQDPSSGSYEQYF TGTGGCAGCAGCCAAGATCCGTCTAGCGGGAGCTACGAGCAGTACTTC
TRBD1 TRBJ2-1 TRBV24-1 many CATGGVEQFF TGTGCCACAGGGGGCGTTGAGCAGTTCTTC
. TRBJ2-1 TRBV6-5 . CASRECRSSYNEQSF TGTGCCAGCAGGGAATGCAGGAGCTCCTACAATGAGCAGTCTTTC
. TRBJ2-2 TRBV10-3 many CAIATGAGELFF TGTGCCATCGCGACGGGGGCCGGGGAGCTGTTTTTT
. TRBJ1-2 TRBV5-1 . CASSPVSLFPAIDGYTF TGCGCCAGTAGTCCCGTCAGCCTCTTTCCCGCTATCGATGGCTACACCTTC
. TRBJ2-5 TRBV11-2 . CACRSRDSTHQGTQYF TGTGCCTGCAGATCCCGGGACTCGACCCACCAAGGAACCCAGTACTTC
. TRBJ2-3 TRBV7-9 . CASSLGASHTQYF TGTGCCAGCAGCTTAGGGGCCTCACATACGCAGTATTTT
TRBD1 TRBJ1-5 TRBV2 . CASSLVGTGDSNQPQHF TGTGCCAGCAGTTTGGTGGGGACAGGGGATAGCAATCAGCCCCAGCATTTT
TRBD2 TRBJ2-1 TRBV20-1 few CSAGTTSGNYRGNEQFF TGCAGTGCTGGGACGACTAGCGGGAATTATCGAGGGAATGAGCAGTTCTTC
. TRBJ1-1 TRBV7-9 . CTSSPQGLMNTEAFF TGTACCAGCAGCCCTCAGGGGCTAATGAATACTGAAGCTTTCTTT
TRBD2 TRBJ2-1 TRBV2 few CASSEGTSGSYNEQFF TGTGCCAGCAGTGAAGGGACTAGCGGCTCCTACAATGAGCAGTTCTTC
. TRBJ2-7 TRBV28 . CASSFQLGASEEQYF TGCGCCAGCAGTTTCCAGCTAGGCGCGTCAGAGGAGCAGTACTTC
TRBD1 TRBJ2-7 TRBV24-1 few CATLAEQGADSGSYEQYF TGTGCCACCCTCGCCGAACAGGGGGCGGATAGCGGCTCCTACGAGCAGTACTTC
. TRBJ2-7 TRBV29-1 . CSVGVQGPYEQYF TGCAGCGTTGGGGTACAGGGTCCATACGAGCAGTACTTC
TRBD2 TRBJ2-4 TRBV6-5 . CTSSYLGGQQNIQYF TGTACCAGCAGTTACTTGGGAGGGCAGCAAAACATTCAGTACTTC
TRBD1 TRBJ2-3 TRBV6-6 . CVSSLFLGQGIDTQYF TGTGTCAGCAGTCTCTTTTTGGGACAGGGGATAGATACGCAGTATTTT
TRBD2 TRBJ2-1 TRBV7-2 . CASSRNRGDEQFF TGTGCCAGCAGCCGAAACCGGGGGGATGAGCAGTTCTTC
. TRBJ2-6 TRBV6-5 few CASSRWTGMKAGANVLTF TGTGCCAGCAGTCGTTGGACGGGGATGAAAGCTGGGGCCAACGTCTTGACTTTC
. TRBJ2-3 TRBV20-1 few CSARDYLRGSTDTQYF TGCAGTGCTAGGGACTACTTGAGGGGCTCCACAGATACGCAGTATTTT
TRBD2 TRBJ2-7 TRBV7-8 . CTSRPLAGPYEQYF TGTACCAGCCGTCCCCTAGCGGGACCCTACGAGCAGTACTTC
. TRBJ2-7 TRBV11-3 . CASSFSLGYEQYF TGTGCCAGCAGCTTCTCGCTTGGGTACGAGCAGTACTTC
. TRBJ2-7 TRBV14 . CSSSQDSYNILTLEQNF TGTTCCAGCAGCCAAGATTCATACAACATCCTTACATTAGAGCAGAACTTC
TRBD2 TRBJ2-7 TRBV11-2 . CASSLGGSSYDQYF TGTGCCAGCAGCTTAGGCGGGAGCTCCTACGATCAGTATTTC
TRBD1 TRBJ1-2 TRBV28 once CASSPGGQVVYGYTF TGTGCCAGCAGTCCCGGGGGACAGGTGGTCTATGGCTACACCTTC
. TRBJ1-4 TRBV12-3/TRBV12-4 medium-sized CASKLTGSDEKLFF TGTGCCAGCAAATTGACAGGTTCAGATGAAAAACTGTTTTTT
. TRBJ1-1 TRBV6-6 . CASSLGLYTEAFF TGTGCCAGCAGCCTCGGACTGTACACCGAAGCTTTCTTT
TRBD2 TRBJ2-1 TRBV29-1 many CSGLGLADNEQFF TGCAGCGGTCTGGGACTAGCGGACAATGAGCAGTTCTTC
. TRBJ2-2 TRBV11-2 few CASSFDRDRVSTGELFF TGTGCCAGCAGCTTTGATCGGGATAGGGTCAGTACCGGGGAGCTGTTTTTT
. TRBJ2-3 TRBV7-9 . CASSLVGGPNTQYF TGTGCCAGCAGCTTAGTAGGGGGGCCAAATACGCAGTATTTT
. TRBJ2-4 TRBV6-1 once CASRSAGHGQNIQYF TGTGCCAGCAGATCTGCGGGACATGGTCAAAACATTCAGTACTTC
. TRBJ2-5 TRBV5-1 . CASSLPVTSRSPETQYF TGCGCCAGCAGCTTGCCCGTAACTAGCAGGAGTCCAGAGACCCAGTACTTC
. TRBJ2-5 TRBV30 . CAWKGVHQETQHF TGTGCATGGAAAGGGGTCCACCAAGAGACCCAGCACTTC
. TRBJ2-2 TRBV6-1 . CVSSEHGDTGELFF TGTGTCAGCAGTGAACATGGGGACACCGGGGAGCTGTTTTTT
TRBD1 TRBJ1-2 TRBV7-8 many CASSLGTGLRYGYTF TGTGCCAGCAGCTTAGGGACAGGCCTCCGGTATGGCTACACCTTC
. TRBJ2-7 TRBV6-6 once CASNHSDSGPVLSSYEQYF TGTGCCAGCAATCACTCCGACAGTGGGCCTGTCTTGAGCTCCTACGAGCAGTACTTC
. TRBJ2-5 TRBV14 . CASSHDHAPEFQETQYF TGTGCCAGCAGCCACGACCACGCCCCTGAGTTCCAAGAGACCCAGTACTTC
. TRBJ1-2 TRBV11-2 . CGSRERDTTYGYTF TGTGGCAGTAGAGAGAGGGACACCACCTATGGTTACACCTTC
TRBD1 TRBJ2-7 TRBV4-1 . CASSQTSGTGGYERYF TGCGCCAGCAGCCAGACCTCCGGGACAGGGGGCTACGAGCGGTACTTC